This TCR beta chain was sequenced in a study of regulatory T cells in long-lasting Graves disease. Across the study: Persistent cases took antithyroid drugs over 5 years and stayed TSH receptor antibody positive. The study's findings and limits: The TCR repertoire of persistent Graves' patients was less diverse than that of newly diagnosed ones. Persistent disease samples used TRBV28, TRBJ1-2 and TRBJ2-5 preferentially.

Combining iRepertoire HTBI primers with Arm-PCR of CDR3 regions, the authors built TCR beta libraries. Authors' processing steps: The identification of 62 TRBV and roughly 14 TRBJ segments was made across samples. TCRdb re-called the multiplex PCR reads through MiXCR, storing one row per CDR3 protein. Here the V and J calls rest on TCRdb's processing, not on the authors' analysis. The data hold about 290,000 distinct CDR3 sequences, with around 21% observed a single time. Germline V lookup: CDR1 MDHEN, CDR2 SYDVKM. V lost 4 bases, J lost 5 bases, and 20 bases lay in between. CDR3 size: 16 residues. This clonotype has a count of ten or more. Its target is not known. The time point was: persistent/refractory GD, antithyroid drugs over 5 years with positive TRAb. RNA isolated from PBMCs was used to make the TCR library.

V and J are TRBV28 and TRBJ2-5; possible D gene TRBD1, 7 bases. The sequence came from a female donor with Graves disease. The sample was peripheral blood mononuclear cells (PBMCs), taken when the disease was refractory, from a patient treated with antithyroid drugs. The CDR3 DNA reads TGTGCCAGCAGTTCCGGGGGCAGGGGGAACGGGGAGACCCAGTACTTC. Protein product: CASSSGGRGNGETQYF.